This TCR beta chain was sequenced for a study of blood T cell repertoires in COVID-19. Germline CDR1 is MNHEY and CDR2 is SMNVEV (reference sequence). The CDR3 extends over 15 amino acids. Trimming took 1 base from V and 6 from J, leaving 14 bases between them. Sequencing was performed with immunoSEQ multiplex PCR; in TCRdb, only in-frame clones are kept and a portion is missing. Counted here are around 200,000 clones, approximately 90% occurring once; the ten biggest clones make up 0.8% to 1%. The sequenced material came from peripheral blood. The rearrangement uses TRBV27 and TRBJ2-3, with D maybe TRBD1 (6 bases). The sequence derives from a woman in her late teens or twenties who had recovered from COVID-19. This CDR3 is CASSLWSGQGDTQYF. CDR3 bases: TGTGCCAGCAGTTTATGGTCGGGACAAGGCGATACGCAGTATTTT.